These T cell receptor beta chains were read from a single sample in a study of shared clonotypes between healthy human individuals. TCRdb's table, derived via immunoSEQ multiplex PCR, lists solely in-frame clones and lacks some. The data show some 1,400,000 clones, approximately 96% seen once. The sample comprised naive CD4+ T cells sorted from blood. All receptors come from a man in his thirties or forties in good health. CDR3s include the opening cysteine and the closing phenylalanine or tryptophan. A D gene is named only where the DNA matches it firmly. Part of the rows lack a size; the others show once, few, many or a class for expanded clones.

J gene | D gene | V gene | clone size | CDR3 DNA | CDR3 protein
TRBJ2-1 | NA | TRBV19 | NA | TGTGCCAGTAGTAAAGCGGGACACTCCTACAATGAGCAGTTCTTC | CASSKAGHSYNEQFF
TRBJ1-5 | NA | TRBV4-2 | NA | TGTGCCAGCAGCCAAGGGGTCAAGGGGGAACAGCCCCAGCATTTT | CASSQGVKGEQPQHF
TRBJ2-3 | NA | TRBV5-1 | NA | TGCGCCAGCAGCTTACACAGGGCTAGCACAGATACGCAGTATTTT | CASSLHRASTDTQYF
TRBJ2-3 | TRBD2 | TRBV5-1 | NA | TGCGCCAGCAGCACCCGGACTAGCGGGAGTGTCACAGATACGCAGTATTTT | CASSTRTSGSVTDTQYF
TRBJ1-2 | NA | TRBV6-1 | NA | TGTGCCAGCAGTGAATACGCAGGGGAGAGGTCGGGCTACACCTTC | CASSEYAGERSGYTF
TRBJ1-3 | NA | TRBV6-1 | NA | TGTGCCAGCAGTGAATCTACATCCTCTGGAAACACCATATATTTT | CASSESTSSGNTIYF
TRBJ2-3 | TRBD2 | TRBV9 | NA | TGTGCCAGCAATCTAGCGGGAGGCACAGATACGCAGTATTTT | CASNLAGGTDTQYF
TRBJ1-2 | NA | TRBV28 | NA | TGTGCCAGCAGTTTTAGCGGACGGGCAAACTATGGCTACACCTTC | CASSFSGRANYGYTF
TRBJ2-1 | TRBD2 | TRBV5-1 | NA | TGCGCCAGCAGCTGGACGGGGACTAGCTTGAATGAGCAGTTCTTC | CASSWTGTSLNEQFF
TRBJ2-7 | TRBD2 | TRBV7-6 | NA | TGTGCCAGCAGCTCAGGGACTAGCGGACCTTACGAGCAGTACTTC | CASSSGTSGPYEQYF
TRBJ2-3 | TRBD2 | TRBV5-8 | NA | TGTGCCTCGGGAGAGAGGACTAGGCAGTATTTT | CASGERTRQYF
TRBJ2-1 | NA | TRBV5-4 | NA | TGTGCCAGCTCATTCGAGGGAGCTCGCAATGAGCAGTTCTTC | CASSFEGARNEQFF
TRBJ2-7 | TRBD1 | TRBV6-5 | NA | TGTGCCAGCAGTTGGTCCGGGACAGGGGCCGTCGAGCAGTACTTC | CASSWSGTGAVEQYF
TRBJ2-1 | TRBD2 | TRBV7-9 | NA | TGTGCCACCGATACAGGACTAGCGTATTACAATGAGCAGTTCTTC | CATDTGLAYYNEQFF
TRBJ2-1 | TRBD2 | TRBV10-2 | NA | TGCGCCAGCAGCGTAAGCGGGAGCACCAACAATGAGCAGTTCTTC | CASSVSGSTNNEQFF
TRBJ2-7 | NA | TRBV30 | NA | TGTGCCTGGAGCCCTGGGCAGGTTTACGAGCAGTACTTC | CAWSPGQVYEQYF
TRBJ2-7 | NA | TRBV6-1 | NA | TGTGCCAGCAGTGGGCGGTCCTACGAGCAGTACTTC | CASSGRSYEQYF
TRBJ2-2 | NA | TRBV7-2 | NA | TGTGCCAGCAGCTTCGGACCGAGCACCGGGGAGCTGTTTTTT | CASSFGPSTGELFF
TRBJ2-1 | TRBD2 | TRBV28 | NA | TGTGCCAGCAGCCGACTAGCGGGTCCCTACAATGAGCAGTTCTTC | CASSRLAGPYNEQFF
TRBJ2-1 | TRBD2 | TRBV9 | NA | TGTGCCAGCAGCGTAGACCCAACTACTAGCGGGAGGGCCTGTGAGCAGTTCTTC | CASSVDPTTSGRACEQFF
TRBJ1-1 | NA | TRBV5-1 | NA | TGCGCCAGCAGCTTTGAACAGGGATTGAACACTGAAGCTTTCTTT | CASSFEQGLNTEAFF
TRBJ1-2 | NA | TRBV7-2 | NA | TGTGCCAGCAGCCCGATGGGGGGGGCGGGGAGTGGCTACACCTTC | CASSPMGGAGSGYTF
TRBJ2-3 | TRBD2 | TRBV7-2 | once | TGTGCCAGCAGCTTAGGGACTAGCGGGATCGGCTATACGCAGTATTTT | CASSLGTSGIGYTQYF
TRBJ2-7 | TRBD1 | TRBV5-4 | NA | TGTGCCAGCAGCTTGGTAGGGCAGGGGGATTCCTACGAGCAGTACTTC | CASSLVGQGDSYEQYF
TRBJ1-4 | NA | TRBV20-1 | NA | TGCAGTGCTAGGACGGGCGAAAAACTGTTTTTT | CSARTGEKLFF
TRBJ2-1 | TRBD2 | TRBV5-1 | NA | TGCGCCAGCAGCTTGGAGGCACTAGCGGGCTACTACAATGAGCAGTTCTTC | CASSLEALAGYYNEQFF
TRBJ1-2 | TRBD1 | TRBV4-2 | NA | TGTGCCAGCAGTGTACAGGGGCACTATGGCTACACCTTC | CASSVQGHYGYTF
TRBJ1-1 | NA | TRBV28 | NA | TGTGCCAGCAGTTCGAACACGGGGAACGCTTTCTTT | CASSSNTGNAFF
TRBJ2-5 | TRBD1 | TRBV6-6 | NA | TGTGCCAGCAGGGGTCCAGGGGGCTTTGGAGAGACCCAGTACTTC | CASRGPGGFGETQYF
TRBJ1-4 | NA | TRBV20-1 | NA | TGCAGTGCTAGAGATATAGAAAAACTGTTTTTT | CSARDIEKLFF
TRBJ1-5 | NA | TRBV10-3 | NA | TGTGCCATCAGCGATAGAAATCAGCCCCAGCATTTT | CAISDRNQPQHF
TRBJ2-1 | TRBD1 | TRBV27 | NA | TGTGCCAGCAGCAGACCCGGGACAGGGATTTACAATGAGCAGTTCTTC | CASSRPGTGIYNEQFF
TRBJ2-7 | NA | TRBV18 | NA | TGTGCCAGCTCACCGAGGGAGGACTACGAGCAGTACTTC | CASSPREDYEQYF
TRBJ1-5 | NA | TRBV6-6 | NA | TGTGCCAGCAGATTGGGGGACCAGCCCCAGCATTTT | CASRLGDQPQHF
TRBJ1-4 | NA | TRBV2 | NA | TGTGCCAGCAGTGAAAGGGCAGGGCTCGCGGCTAATGAAAAACTGTTTTTT | CASSERAGLAANEKLFF
TRBJ2-7 | TRBD1 | TRBV6-5 | NA | TGTGCCAGCAGAGGGACAGCCCTCTCCTACGAGCAGTACTTC | CASRGTALSYEQYF
TRBJ2-2 | TRBD1 | TRBV15 | NA | TGTGCCACCAGCAGCGGGGACAGGGGGACCGGGGAGCTGTTTTTT | CATSSGDRGTGELFF
TRBJ2-1 | TRBD2 | TRBV29-1 | NA | TGCAGCGTTGACCTAGCGGGATCTTACAATGAGCAGTTCTTC | CSVDLAGSYNEQFF
TRBJ2-2 | TRBD1 | TRBV18 | NA | TGTGCCAGCTCACCGATTTCCGGGACAGGGGGATTCGGGGAGCTGTTTTTT | CASSPISGTGGFGELFF
TRBJ2-7 | NA | TRBV27 | NA | TGTGCCAGCAGTTTCCGGGTCCGGGACTTAGACCCCAATGCCTACGAGCAGTACTTC | CASSFRVRDLDPNAYEQYF
TRBJ2-7 | NA | TRBV28 | NA | TGTGCCAGCAGTTGGACGCCTGGCCGAGGCACCTACGAGCAGTACTTC | CASSWTPGRGTYEQYF
TRBJ2-1 | TRBD2 | TRBV4-2 | NA | TGTGCCAGCAGCCAAAACTGGACCCCGGGACTAGCGGGAGAGCAAAATGAGCAGTTCTTC | CASSQNWTPGLAGEQNEQFF
TRBJ1-1 | NA | TRBV29-1 | NA | TGCAGCGTTGAAGGGGGGGTCAAAAGGGCTGGAGCTTTCTTT | CSVEGGVKRAGAFF
TRBJ2-3 | NA | TRBV5-1 | NA | TGCGCCAGCAGCACCACAGGTTCAGATACGCAGTATTTT | CASSTTGSDTQYF
TRBJ2-3 | TRBD2 | TRBV7-3 | once | TGTGCCAGCAGCTTACTAGCGGAAGCAGATACGCAGTATTTT | CASSLLAEADTQYF
TRBJ2-3 | TRBD1 | TRBV5-1 | once | TGCGCCAGCACCGTGACAGGGGTCACAGATACGCAGTATTTT | CASTVTGVTDTQYF
TRBJ2-3 | NA | TRBV5-4 | once | TGTGCCAGCAGCTCAGCCGGCACTAGAGGCACAGATACGCAGTATTTT | CASSSAGTRGTDTQYF
TRBJ2-1 | TRBD2 | TRBV13 | NA | TGTGCCAGCAGCTTATTACCGTCCATAGCGGGAGTTTCCTACAATGAGCAGTTCTTC | CASSLLPSIAGVSYNEQFF
TRBJ1-2 | NA | TRBV30 | NA | TGTGCCTGGAGTGTACCGAGGAGCTATGGCTACACCTTC | CAWSVPRSYGYTF
TRBJ2-1 | TRBD2 | TRBV6-1 | NA | TGTGCCAGCAGTGAAGCTGCGGGACTAGCGGGAGATGAGCAGTTCTTC | CASSEAAGLAGDEQFF
TRBJ2-7 | NA | TRBV30 | NA | TGTGCCTGGAGTGTACGCTTTGAACTCCAGTACGAGCAGTACTTC | CAWSVRFELQYEQYF
TRBJ2-7 | TRBD2 | TRBV5-1 | NA | TGCGCCAGCAGCTTGGCGTCCCCTAGCGGGACTGTATCCTACGAGCAGTACTTC | CASSLASPSGTVSYEQYF
TRBJ2-3 | TRBD2 | TRBV28 | NA | TGTGCCCTGGGGACTAGCGGGCCCACAGATACGCAGTATTTT | CALGTSGPTDTQYF
TRBJ1-2 | TRBD1 | TRBV6-1 | NA | TGTGCCGGTGGACAGGGGTCGGTTCATGGCTACACCTTC | CAGGQGSVHGYTF
TRBJ2-1 | TRBD1 | TRBV5-6 | NA | TGTGCCAGCAGCTTGCAGGGGGCGACCTACAATGAGCAGTTCTTC | CASSLQGATYNEQFF